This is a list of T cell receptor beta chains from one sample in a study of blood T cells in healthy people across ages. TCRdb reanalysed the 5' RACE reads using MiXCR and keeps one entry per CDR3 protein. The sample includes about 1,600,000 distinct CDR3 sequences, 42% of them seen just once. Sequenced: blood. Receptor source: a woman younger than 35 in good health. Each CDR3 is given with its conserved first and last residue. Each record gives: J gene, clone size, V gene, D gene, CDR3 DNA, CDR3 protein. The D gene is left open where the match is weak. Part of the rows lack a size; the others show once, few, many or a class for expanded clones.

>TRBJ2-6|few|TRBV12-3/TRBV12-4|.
TGTGCCAGCAGTTTTGGCCAGGGAGGTGGGGCCAACGTCCTGACTTTC
CASSFGQGGGANVLTF
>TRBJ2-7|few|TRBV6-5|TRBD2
TGTGCCACCGGGACTAGCGGGGCCTACGAGCAGTACTTC
CATGTSGAYEQYF
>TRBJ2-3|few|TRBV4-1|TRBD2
TGCGCCAGCAGCCAAGCCCCGACACCACGGGAGGTAGATACGCAGTATTTT
CASSQAPTPREVDTQYF
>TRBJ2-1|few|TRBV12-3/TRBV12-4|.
TGTGCCAGCAGTTTCGGAGCCACCAATGAGCAGTTCTTC
CASSFGATNEQFF
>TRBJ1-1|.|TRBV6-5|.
TGTGCCAGCAGTTACTCGTGGGCCAGCGGCGGCGAGAACACTGAAGCTTTCTTT
CASSYSWASGGENTEAFF
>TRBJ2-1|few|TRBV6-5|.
TGTGCCAGCAGTTACAACAGGGCTACGGACAATGAGCAGTTCTTC
CASSYNRATDNEQFF
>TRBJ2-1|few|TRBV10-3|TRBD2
TGTGCCATCAGTACGACCACTAGCGGGGGCTTCAATGAGCAGTTCTTC
CAISTTTSGGFNEQFF
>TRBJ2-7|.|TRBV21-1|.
TGTGCCAGCAGCGGGACTAGCGGCGACTACGAGCAGTACTTC
CASSGTSGDYEQYF
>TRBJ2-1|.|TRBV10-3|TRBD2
TGTGCCTTTTTCGGGGGGGCGATCAATGAGCAGTTCTTC
CAFFGGAINEQFF
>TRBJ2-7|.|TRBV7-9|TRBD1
TGTGCCAGCAGTCGTCCCGGGACAGGGACCTACGAGCAGTACTTC
CASSRPGTGTYEQYF
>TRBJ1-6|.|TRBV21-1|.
TGTGCCAGCAGCAAAAAACGGATTAATTCACCCCCCCACTTT
CASSKKRINSPPHF
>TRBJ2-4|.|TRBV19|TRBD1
TGTGCCAGTAGTATCCCGGGACAGACGGACATTCAGTACTTC
CASSIPGQTDIQYF
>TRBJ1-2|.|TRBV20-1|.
TGCAGTGCTAGTCGGGACGCCGAGGAGAACTATGGCTACACCTTC
CSASRDAEENYGYTF
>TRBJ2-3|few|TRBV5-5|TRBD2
TGTGCCAGCAGCCGCTTATTAGCGGGGGGACTTAGCACAGATACGCAGTATTTT
CASSRLLAGGLSTDTQYF
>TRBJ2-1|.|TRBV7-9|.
TGTGCCAGCAGCCTCCGGGACTCATCTGAGCAGTTCTTC
CASSLRDSSEQFF
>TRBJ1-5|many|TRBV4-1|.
TGCGCCAGCAGCCTCAGCGGGCCGAGCAATCAGCCCCAGCATTTT
CASSLSGPSNQPQHF
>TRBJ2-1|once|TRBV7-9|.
TGTGCCAGCAGCTCGCAAGACTACAGGTGGTTCTTC
CASSSQDYRWFF
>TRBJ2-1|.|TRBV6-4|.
TGTGCCAGCAATGACTCTGGCTACGATGAGCAGTTCTTC
CASNDSGYDEQFF
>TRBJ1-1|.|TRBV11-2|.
TGTGCCAGCAGCTTAGCCGGCGACCAAGCTTTCTTT
CASSLAGDQAFF
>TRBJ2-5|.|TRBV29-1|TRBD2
TGCAGCGGACGGGGACTAGCGGGGGTAGGTGAGCAGTACTTC
CSGRGLAGVGEQYF
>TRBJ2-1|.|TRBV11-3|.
TGTGCCAGCAGCTTAGGGTCTAAGGTGCTGGAGCAGTTCTTC
CASSLGSKVLEQFF
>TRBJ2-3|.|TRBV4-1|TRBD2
TGCGCCAGCAGCCAACTGGGGCGGGGGTTGACAGATACGCAGTATTTT
CASSQLGRGLTDTQYF
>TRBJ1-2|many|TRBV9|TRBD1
TGTGCCAGCAGCCCCTATAGTAGTCAGGGGGCCGGGAATGGCTACACCTTC
CASSPYSSQGAGNGYTF
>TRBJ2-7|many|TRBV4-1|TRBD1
TGCGCCAGCAGCCCAGACCCTGGGGACAGAATATACGAGCAGTACTTC
CASSPDPGDRIYEQYF
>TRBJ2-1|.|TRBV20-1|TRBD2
TGCAGTGCTTTAAGTGGGCTAGCGGGAGTTGAGCAGTTCTTC
CSALSGLAGVEQFF
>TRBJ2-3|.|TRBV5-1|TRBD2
TGCGTCAGCAGCTGGCTGACAGCGGGAGAGGATACGCAGTATTTT
CVSSWLTAGEDTQYF
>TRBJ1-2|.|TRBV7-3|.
TGTGCCAGCAACTCCCTCTACGGCTACACCTTC
CASNSLYGYTF